The clone carrying this TCR beta chain was counted once. Genomic DNA provided the template from which TCR beta VDJ and CDR3 profiles were obtained. TCRdb reanalysed the reads using MiXCR and keeps one entry per CDR3 protein. The data hold 200,000 to 250,000 distinct CDR3 sequences, with roughly 60% observed a single time. The junction had 5 bases not matched to a gene; V was cut back by 0 bases and J by 4 bases. The CDR3 extends over 15 amino acids. An expansion of CD8+CD57+ cells by flow cytometry had been shown in patients chosen for sequencing. No patient had been given any therapy when blood was sampled. The data derive from a study of CD8+CD57+ T cells in acquired aplastic anemia. Background on the study: Across the sorted CD4+ and CD8+ cells, DNA amounts averaged roughly 3.5 ug.

The rearrangement uses TRBV12-3 or TRBV12-4 and TRBJ1-2; 7 nucleotides align to TRBD1. The specimen sequenced was sorted CD4+, CD8+, or CD8+CD57+ T cells (not recorded which) from PBMCs. The clonotype comes from a human donor with aplastic anemia. The DNA for the CDR3 is TGTGCCAGCAGTTTAGCGGGACAGCTGTCCTATGGCTACACCTTC. This codes for CASSLAGQLSYGYTF.